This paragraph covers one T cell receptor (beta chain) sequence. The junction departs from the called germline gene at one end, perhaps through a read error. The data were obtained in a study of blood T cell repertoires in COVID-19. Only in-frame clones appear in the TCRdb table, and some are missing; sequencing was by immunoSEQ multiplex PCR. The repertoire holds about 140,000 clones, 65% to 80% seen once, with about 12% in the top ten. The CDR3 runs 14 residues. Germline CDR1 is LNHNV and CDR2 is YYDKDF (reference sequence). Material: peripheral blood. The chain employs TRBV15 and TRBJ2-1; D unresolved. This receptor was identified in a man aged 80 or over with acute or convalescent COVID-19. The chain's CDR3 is CATSRDLSSNEQFF. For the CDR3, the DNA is TGTGCCACCAGCAGAGATTTGTCCTCCAATGAGCAGTTCTTC.